This T cell receptor beta chain was observed in a study of Ad26.COV2.S vaccination and SARS-CoV-2 variants. On the study more broadly: As a participant in COV1001, the donor was in the Ad26.COV2.S trial arm. Administration of Ad26.COV2.S was intramuscular, either once or twice 56 days apart.

Trimming left V 2 bases short and J 5 bases short, with 5 bases between. Germline CDR1 is MDHEN and CDR2 is SYDVKM. The CDR3 spans 12 residues. Clones were sequenced by immunoSEQ multiplex PCR, and TCRdb holds only the in-frame ones, with some missing. The profile shows more than 350,000 clones, approximately 90% of them singletons. Treatment: around 19 received Ad26.COV2.S at low or high dose, single or two shots; five or six received placebo; per-sample allocation not given. Following the first vaccine or placebo injection, samples were taken on day 63. Spike of the Wuhan-strain SARS-CoV-2 was expressed by an Ad26 vector, which formed the vaccine. As for this clone: Its antigen is currently unknown.

Study findings and constraints: Total responses of T cells may have been underestimated by the analyses of TCR breadth and depth.

The V gene is TRBV28, the J gene TRBJ2-3; D ambiguous. The source of this sequence is a person aged 18-65 years who received the Ad26.COV2.S COVID-19 vaccine or a placebo. The sequenced sample was peripheral blood, obtained in a trial of Ad26.COV2.S vaccine versus placebo. CDR3 amino acids: CASSLTQDTQYF. The CDR3 DNA is TGTGCCAGCAGTTTAACCCAAGATACGCAGTATTTT.